This paragraph covers one TCR beta chain sequence. Its antigen is currently unknown. The record originates from a study of T cells after posttransplantation cyclophosphamide. Findings and caveats of the study: Donor CD8+ memory clones often dominated recipient blood repertoires at later times. TRB clonality was highly associated with recipient CMV seropositivity and reactivation. TRB overlap between skin or GI tissue T cells and blood was limited.

TCRdb keeps only in-frame clones here, not all; method: immunoSEQ multiplex PCR. Of tens of thousands of clones listed, roughly 87% were seen once; the top ten hold roughly 2.5%. The V gene's germline CDR1 is MNHEY and CDR2 SVGAGI. The ends lost 9 bases at V and 4 bases at J; junction bases unmatched: 6. The CDR3 runs to 13 residues. Busulfan-fludarabine conditioning, marrow transplant, and cyclophosphamide on days +3 and +4 were administered. The chain uses TRBV6-5 and TRBJ1-5, with 7 bases fitting TRBD1. Material: PBMCs, obtained around 58 days after allogeneic stem cell transplant with posttransplant cyclophosphamide. This sequence originates from a male patient between 55 and 70 years old who received an allogeneic stem cell transplant from a related donor and was CMV-positive. Some T cells may originate from the graft donor. CDR3 nucleotides: TGTGCCAGTAGACAGGGTTGGAATCAGCCCCAGCATTTT. Translation gives CASRQGWNQPQHF.